This T cell receptor (beta chain) is drawn from a study of CD8 T cells in Susac syndrome. An amount of RNA that ranged from roughly 0.45 to 1 ug was reverse transcribed with random hexamers. TCRdb analysed the immunoSEQ multiplex PCR reads with MiXCR anew, one entry per CDR3 protein. In the table there are more than 95,000 distinct CDR3 sequences, approximately 93% of which are singletons. The CDR3 consists of 15 residues. V dropped 5 bases and J dropped 4; count of bases not matched to a gene: 10. Sequencing was performed on CD4+ T cells from PBMCs. The chain combines TRBV12-3 or TRBV12-4 with TRBJ1-1, with TRBD1 matching 7 bases. This TCR came from a human donor with multiple sclerosis. The CDR3 sequence is CASSELTGPATEAFF. In DNA, the CDR3 is TGTGCCAGCAGTGAACTGACAGGGCCGGCCACTGAAGCTTTCTTT.